The present T cell receptor (beta chain) was sequenced within a study of cytomegalovirus exposure and HLA in healthy donors. Study observations and caveats: In a later analysis, TCR beta V- and J-gene trimming showed a link to a missense DCLRE1C variant. Analysis performed later found around 15,000 TCR beta sequences associated with HLA alleles at 0.05 false discovery rate.

Though probably carrying unrecorded immune exposures, donors were nominally healthy at sampling. Regarding this clone: Its antigen is currently unknown.

Primers for the PCR totalled 60 Vbeta and 13 Jbeta. Profiling relied on immunoSEQ multiplex PCR, and the TCRdb table lists in-frame clones only, not all of them. The sample records 150,000 to 180,000 clones, roughly 80% being singletons. The germline CDR1 and CDR2 sequences are ENHRY and SYGVKD. The V gene end was trimmed by 0 bases and the J gene end by 6 bases; junction bases not matched to a gene: 12. The CDR3 extends over 17 amino acids. The origin of this receptor is a young man in good health and CMV-seropositive. This chain joins TRBV10-3 and TRBJ2-7, with 9 positions matching TRBD2. The sequencing input was PBMCs. This CDR3 is CAISESIQTAGGGEQYF. CDR3 coding DNA: TGTGCCATCAGTGAGTCGATTCAGACGGCGGGAGGGGGCGAGCAGTACTTC.